Sequencing of this TCR beta chain was carried out in a study of blood T cell repertoires in COVID-19. Background on the study: Samples of COVID-19 (acute and convalescent) were obtained from the United States, Italy and Spain. In each case, the material was cDNA or gDNA derived from T cells, B-cell-depleted T cells, or PBMCs.

The Seattle site enrolled patients during active infection and followed them longitudinally. The CDR3 covers 18 residues. Per germline, CDR1 SGHTA and CDR2 FQGTGA. V lost 1 base and J lost 0; bases outside the gene matches: 7. The authors' processing: Reference gene primer amplification yielded estimated nucleated cell counts. Profiled with immunoSEQ multiplex PCR; TCRdb holds only in-frame clones, not every one. V and J calls and clone size are copied from that table; D and trimming were computed from the DNA. The sample gives around 400,000 clones, approximately 87% of which show up once; about 2% is in the top ten.

The chain recombines TRBV7-3 with TRBJ2-3; 10 bases map to TRBD2. Sample: peripheral blood. The TCR originated in a woman in her sixties with COVID-19, enrolled during active disease. The CDR3 bases are TGTGCCAGCAGCTTAATGGCTAGCGGGGGTCTTAGCACAGATACGCAGTATTTT. This gives the protein CASSLMASGGLSTDTQYF.